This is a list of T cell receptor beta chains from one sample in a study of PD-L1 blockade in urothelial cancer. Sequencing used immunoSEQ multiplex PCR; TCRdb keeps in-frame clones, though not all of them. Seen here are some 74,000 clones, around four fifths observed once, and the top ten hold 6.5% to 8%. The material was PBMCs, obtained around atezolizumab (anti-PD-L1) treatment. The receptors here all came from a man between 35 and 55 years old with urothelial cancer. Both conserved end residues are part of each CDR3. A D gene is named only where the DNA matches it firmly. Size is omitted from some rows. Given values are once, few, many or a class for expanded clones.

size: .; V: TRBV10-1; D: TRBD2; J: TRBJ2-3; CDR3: CASWPAGLKDTQYF; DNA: TGCGCCAGCTGGCCAGCGGGATTGAAAGATACGCAGTATTTT
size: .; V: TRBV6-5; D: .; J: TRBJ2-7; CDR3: CASRDYRGSYEQYF; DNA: TGTGCCAGCAGGGACTACAGGGGCTCCTACGAGCAGTACTTC
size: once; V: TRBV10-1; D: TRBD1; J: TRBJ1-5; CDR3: CASSLGTGVWQPQHF; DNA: TGCGCCAGCAGTTTAGGGACAGGGGTTTGGCAGCCCCAGCATTTT
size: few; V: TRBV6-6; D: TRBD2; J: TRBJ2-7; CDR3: CASSRAGGHDEQYF; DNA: TGTGCCAGCAGCCGAGCGGGAGGGCATGACGAGCAGTACTTC
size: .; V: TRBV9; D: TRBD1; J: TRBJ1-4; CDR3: CASSRQGAEGKLFF; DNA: TGTGCCAGCAGCAGACAGGGGGCGGAGGGAAAACTGTTTTTT
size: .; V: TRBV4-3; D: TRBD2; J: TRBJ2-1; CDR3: CASSPRTSGPYNEQFF; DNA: TGCGCCAGCAGCCCCAGGACTAGCGGCCCCTACAATGAGCAGTTCTTC
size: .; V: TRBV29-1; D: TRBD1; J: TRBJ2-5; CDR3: CSVIETGGVGETQYF; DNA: TGCAGCGTTATTGAGACAGGGGGCGTGGGAGAGACCCAGTACTTC
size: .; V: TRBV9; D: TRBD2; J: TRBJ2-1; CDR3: CASSTSGRSGNNEQFF; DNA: TGTGCCAGCTCGACTAGCGGGAGGTCGGGGAACAATGAGCAGTTCTTC
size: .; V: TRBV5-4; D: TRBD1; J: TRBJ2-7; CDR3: CASRIPGGEQYF; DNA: TGTGCCAGCAGGATACCAGGGGGCGAGCAGTACTTC
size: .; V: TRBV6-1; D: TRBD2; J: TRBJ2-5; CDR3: CASSLAERETQYF; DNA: TGTGCCAGCAGCCTAGCGGAAAGAGAGACCCAGTACTTC
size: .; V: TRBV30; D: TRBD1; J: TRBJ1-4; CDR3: CAWSDGQGLYEKLFF; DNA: TGTGCCTGGAGTGACGGACAGGGGCTGTATGAAAAACTGTTTTTT
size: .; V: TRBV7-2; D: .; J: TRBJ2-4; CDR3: CASSFSGVLAKNIQYF; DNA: TGTGCCAGCAGCTTCTCCGGGGTCTTAGCCAAAAACATTCAGTACTTC
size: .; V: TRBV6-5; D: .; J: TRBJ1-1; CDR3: CASSYSGGQTEAFF; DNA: TGTGCCAGCAGTTACTCGGGGGGGCAAACTGAAGCTTTCTTT
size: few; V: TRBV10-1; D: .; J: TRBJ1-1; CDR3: CASRGGCNTEAFF; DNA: TGCGCCAGCAGGGGGGGTTGTAACACTGAAGCTTTCTTT
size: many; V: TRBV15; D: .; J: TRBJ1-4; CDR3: CATSRDLGGGEKLFF; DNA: TGTGCCACCAGCAGAGATTTGGGTGGAGGTGAAAAACTGTTTTTT
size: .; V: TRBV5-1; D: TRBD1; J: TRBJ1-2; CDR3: CASSLRPTQGAIGYTF; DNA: TGCGCCAGCAGCCTCCGCCCCACTCAGGGGGCAATCGGCTACACCTTC
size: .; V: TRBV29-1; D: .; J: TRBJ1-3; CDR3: CSVSSSGNTIYF; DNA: TGCAGCGTTTCCAGCTCTGGAAACACCATATATTTT
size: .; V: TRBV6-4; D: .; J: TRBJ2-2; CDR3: CASSITGTGELFF; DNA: TGTGCCAGCAGTATTACGGGGACTGGGGAGCTGTTTTTT
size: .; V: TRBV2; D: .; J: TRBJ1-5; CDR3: CASSGDSVSTQHF; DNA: TGTGCCAGCAGTGGAGACAGCGTTTCGACCCAGCATTTT
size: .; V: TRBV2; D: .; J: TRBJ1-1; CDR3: CASSEQGNEAFF; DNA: TGTGCCAGCAGTGAACAGGGGAATGAAGCTTTCTTT
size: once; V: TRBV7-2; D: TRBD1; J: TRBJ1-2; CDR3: CASSPGTGDYGYTF; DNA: TGTGCCAGCAGCCCCGGGACAGGGGACTATGGCTACACCTTC
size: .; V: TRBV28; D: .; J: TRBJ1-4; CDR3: CASSNTGLGNEKLFF; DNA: TGTGCCAGCAGTAATACAGGTTTGGGTAATGAAAAACTGTTTTTT
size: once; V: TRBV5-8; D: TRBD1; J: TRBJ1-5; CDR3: CASSLGTGPYQPQHF; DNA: TGTGCCAGCAGCCTTGGGACAGGGCCCTATCAGCCCCAGCATTTT
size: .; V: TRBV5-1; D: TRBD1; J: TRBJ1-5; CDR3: CASSLGDRLNQPQHF; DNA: TGCGCCAGCAGCTTGGGGGACAGGCTAAATCAGCCCCAGCATTTT
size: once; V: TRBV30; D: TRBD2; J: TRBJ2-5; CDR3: CAWSPPGLPQETQYF; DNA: TGTGCCTGGAGCCCTCCGGGACTACCTCAAGAGACCCAGTACTTC
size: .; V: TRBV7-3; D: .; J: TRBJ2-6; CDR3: CASSPSSGANVLTF; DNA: TGTGCCAGCAGCCCGAGCTCTGGGGCCAACGTCCTGACTTTC
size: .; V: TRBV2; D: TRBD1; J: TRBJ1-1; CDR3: CASSGDWDRPNTEAFF; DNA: TGTGCCAGCAGTGGAGACTGGGACAGGCCGAACACTGAAGCTTTCTTT
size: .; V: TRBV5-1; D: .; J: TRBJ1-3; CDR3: CASSGSLGNTIYF; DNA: TGCGCCAGCAGCGGTAGCTTAGGAAACACCATATATTTT
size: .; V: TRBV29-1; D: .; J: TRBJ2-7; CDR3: CSVISPQGSYEQYF; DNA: TGCAGCGTTATCTCCCCGCAGGGGTCCTACGAGCAGTACTTC
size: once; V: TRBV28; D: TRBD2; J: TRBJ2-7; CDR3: CASSLRGRVYEQYF; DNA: TGTGCCAGCAGTTTAAGAGGGAGGGTTTACGAGCAGTACTTC
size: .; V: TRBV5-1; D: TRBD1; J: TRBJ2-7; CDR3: CASSSTGNNYEQYF; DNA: TGCGCCAGCAGCTCGACAGGGAACAACTACGAGCAGTACTTC
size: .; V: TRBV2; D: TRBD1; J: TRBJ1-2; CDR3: CASSPTGTNYGYTF; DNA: TGTGCCAGCAGTCCGACAGGGACTAACTATGGCTACACCTTC
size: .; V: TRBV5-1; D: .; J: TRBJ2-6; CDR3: CASSLVGGSGANVLTF; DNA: TGCGCCAGCAGCTTGGTCGGGGGCTCTGGGGCCAACGTCCTGACTTTC
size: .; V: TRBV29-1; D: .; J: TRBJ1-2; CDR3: CSVADRNYGYTF; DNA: TGCAGCGTCGCGGACAGAAACTATGGCTACACCTTC
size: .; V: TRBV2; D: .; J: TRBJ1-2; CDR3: CASRPRQVLHSYYGYTF; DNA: TGTGCCAGCAGGCCGAGACAGGTTCTTCACAGTTACTATGGCTACACCTTC
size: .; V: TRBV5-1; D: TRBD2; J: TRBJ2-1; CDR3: CASSREVAGNEQFF; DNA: TGCGCCAGCAGCCGGGAGGTAGCGGGCAATGAGCAGTTCTTC
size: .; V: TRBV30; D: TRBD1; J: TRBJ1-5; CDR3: CAWSLDRTQPQHF; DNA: TGTGCCTGGAGTTTGGACAGGACCCAGCCCCAGCATTTT
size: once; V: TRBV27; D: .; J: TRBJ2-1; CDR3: CASSLTRTYNEQFF; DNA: TGTGCCAGCAGTTTAACGCGGACCTACAATGAGCAGTTCTTC
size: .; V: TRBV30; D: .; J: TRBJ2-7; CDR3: CAWIAGSGSEQYF; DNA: TGTGCCTGGATAGCCGGTAGTGGCTCCGAGCAGTACTTC
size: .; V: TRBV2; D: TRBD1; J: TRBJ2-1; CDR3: CASSGWAADRDRSYNEQFF; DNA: TGTGCCAGCAGTGGATGGGCGGCCGACAGGGATCGGTCCTACAATGAGCAGTTCTTC
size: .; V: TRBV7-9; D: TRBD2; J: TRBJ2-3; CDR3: CASSRLAGLTDTQYF; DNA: TGTGCCAGCAGCCGACTAGCGGGGCTCACAGATACGCAGTATTTT
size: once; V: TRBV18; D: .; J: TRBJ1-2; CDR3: CASSPSSNYGYTF; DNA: TGTGCCAGCTCACCATCGAGTAACTATGGCTACACCTTC
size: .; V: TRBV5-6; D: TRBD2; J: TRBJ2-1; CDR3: CASSAGLAGGLDNEQFF; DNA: TGTGCCAGCAGCGCGGGACTAGCGGGAGGCCTAGACAATGAGCAGTTCTTC
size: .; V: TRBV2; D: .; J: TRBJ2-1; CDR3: CASSAGDEQFF; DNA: TGTGCCAGCAGTGCAGGGGACGAGCAGTTCTTC
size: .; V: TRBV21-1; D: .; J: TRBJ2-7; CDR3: CASSKRAGDFSSNEQYF; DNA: TGTGCCAGCAGCAAAAGGGCGGGTGATTTCTCTAGCAACGAGCAGTACTTC
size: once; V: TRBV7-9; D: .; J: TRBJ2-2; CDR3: CAPGSLQGANTGELFF; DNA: TGTGCCCCCGGGAGCCTCCAAGGTGCGAACACCGGGGAGCTGTTTTTT
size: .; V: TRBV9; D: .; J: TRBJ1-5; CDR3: CASSPIQPQHF; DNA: TGTGCCAGCAGCCCAATTCAGCCCCAGCATTTT